Below, 32 T cell receptor beta chains from the same sample are listed, as sequenced in a study of regulatory T cells in long-lasting Graves disease. Through Arm-PCR of CDR3 regions and iRepertoire HTBI primers, TCR beta libraries were built. TCRdb reprocessed the multiplex PCR reads with MiXCR, giving one entry per CDR3 protein. Of 300,000 to 400,000 distinct CDR3 sequences detected, 15% to 19% appear once; the ten largest clones hold 22%. Noted time point: newly diagnosed GD, antithyroid drugs for less than 3 months. From RNA extracted from PBMCs, the TCR library was made. The specimen was peripheral blood mononuclear cells (PBMCs), collected at new diagnosis, from a patient treated with antithyroid drugs. Every receptor here comes from a female donor with Graves disease.

This clonotype was observed at least ten times. The chain uses TRBV3-1 and TRBJ2-3, with D uncertain. The CDR3 consists of 12 residues. CDR1 and CDR2 from the germline V gene are LGHDT and YNNKEL (reference sequence). Trimming removed 3 bases from V and 6 bases from J, with 7 bases in between. The CDR3 nucleotides read TGTGCCAGCAGCCATCTCCTGGATACGCAGTATTTT. Translated, it gives CASSHLLDTQYF.

This clonotype came up many times. The chain combines TRBV24-1 with TRBJ1-2, with D unclear. CDR3 length: 12 amino acids. CDR1 is KGHDR, CDR2 SFDVKD, per germline. V lost 4 bases and J lost 8, with 10 bases in between. CDR3 sequence reads: CATSEQEEGYTF. Here the CDR3 DNA reads TGTGCCACCAGTGAGCAGGAAGAGGGCTACACCTTC.

This clonotype was detected only a few times. CDR3 DNA sequence: TGTGCCAGCAGCTGGGGACAGGGTAATGAAAAACTGTTTTTT. Translation: CASSWGQGNEKLFF. V is TRBV7-9 and J is TRBJ1-4; 9 nucleotides line up with TRBD1. The CDR3 extends over 14 amino acids. V lost 4 bases, J lost 4 bases, and 1 base stayed unmatched. CDR1 and CDR2 from the germline V gene are SEHNR and FQNEAQ (reference sequence).

The chain has TRBV3-1 and TRBJ2-6; D not certain. Germline V lookup: CDR1 LGHDT, CDR2 YNNKEL (reference sequence). The CDR3 runs 17 residues. With 1 base removed from V and 0 bases from J, the gap between germline ends came to 10 bases. CDR3 residues: CASSQVARLSGANVLTF. The CDR3 DNA reads TGTGCCAGCAGCCAAGTCGCACGGCTCTCTGGGGCCAACGTCCTGACTTTC.

Details on this clonotype: The final CDR3 position lacks the conserved phenylalanine or tryptophan, pointing to a likely read error. The rearrangement joins TRBV5-5 to TRBJ2-7; D gene unclear. From germline, CDR1 is SGHKS and CDR2 YYEKEE (reference sequence). Trimming took off 3 bases at V and 2 bases at J, with 9 bases between the two ends. The CDR3 consists of 13 residues. For the CDR3, the DNA is TGTGCCAGCAGCTCCACACGAACCTACGAGCAGTACCTC. Protein sequence: CASSSTRTYEQYL.

This clonotype came up many times. This chain uses TRBV12-3 or TRBV12-4 with TRBJ1-5; D gene uncertain. Trimming removed 8 bases from V and 7 bases from J, with 15 bases in between. This CDR3 contains 13 residues. CDR3 residues: CASAGPQGQPQHF. The CDR3 DNA reads as TGTGCCAGCGCGGGCCCTCAAGGCCAGCCCCAGCATTTT.

The chain is built from TRBV6-1 and TRBJ2-1; 8 bases agree with TRBD1. The CDR3 loop spans 17 amino acids. With V trimmed by 6 bases and J by 4 bases, 14 bases remained unmatched. The germline CDR1 and CDR2 sequences are MNHNS and SASEGT. The CDR3 loop is CASRPPTQGAPYNEQFF. The CDR3 DNA reads TGTGCCAGCAGGCCCCCCACTCAGGGGGCACCTTACAATGAGCAGTTCTTC.

This clonotype was seen many times. CDR3: CASRPGEVEKLFF. For the CDR3, the DNA is TGTGCCAGCAGACCAGGGGAGGTTGAAAAACTGTTTTTT. The rearrangement links TRBV6-1 to TRBJ1-4; a possible D gene is TRBD1 (6 bases). The CDR3 contains 13 residues. Trimming removed 6 bases from V and 7 bases from J, with 12 bases in between. From germline, CDR1 is MNHNS and CDR2 SASEGT.

This clonotype was seen many times. The chain employs TRBV30 and TRBJ2-3, with a weak D call TRBD1 (6 bases). V was trimmed by 3 bases and J by 0 bases, leaving 7 bases between them. Germline CDR1 reads GTSNPN; CDR2 reads SVGIG (reference sequence). The CDR3 spans 13 residues. CDR3 loop: CAWRGASTDTQYF. The CDR3 region has the DNA TGTGCCTGGAGGGGGGCGAGCACAGATACGCAGTATTTT. The whole variable domain, remainder taken from reference TRBV30 and TRBJ2-3, is SQTIHQWPATLVQPVGSPLSLECTVEGTSNPNLYWYRQAAGRGLQLLFYSVGIGQISSEVPQNLSASRPQDRQFILSSKKLLLSDSGFYLCAWRGASTDTQYFGPGTRLTVL.

This clonotype was seen only a few times. This chain links TRBV19 with TRBJ2-1, with 11 bases matching TRBD2. With 6 bases clipped from V and 7 bases from J, the junction kept 5 bases outside the gene matches. This CDR3 is built from 14 residues. Germline V gene data show CDR1 as LNHDA and CDR2 as SQIVND (reference sequence). The CDR3 nucleotides are TGTGCCAGTAGGGTAGCGGGGGGGAATAATGAGCAGTTCTTC. Translated, it gives CASRVAGGNNEQFF.

This clonotype was picked up many times. The chain links TRBV2 to TRBJ1-6; D is perhaps TRBD1 (5 bases). Germline V gives CDR1 SNHLY, CDR2 FYNNEI. This CDR3 is 15 amino acids long. V gave up 4 bases and J gave up 7 bases, with 14 bases separating them. The CDR3 coding sequence is TGTGCCAGCAGTGGTGGACTGGGGGGGAATTCACCCCTCCACTTT. Amino acids: CASSGGLGGNSPLHF.

This clonotype came up many times. This CDR3 reads CASSKRQGGGEQYF. As DNA, the CDR3 is TGTGCCAGCAGCAAGCGACAGGGCGGGGGCGAGCAGTACTTC. The rearrangement links TRBV5-6 to TRBJ2-7; D tentatively fits TRBD1 or TRBD2 (7 bases each). CDR1 is SGHDT, CDR2 YYEEEE, per germline. V was trimmed by 4 bases and J by 6 bases, leaving 17 bases between them. The CDR3 has 14 amino acids.

In its sample, this clonotype was seen a few times. This sequence joins TRBV12-3 or TRBV12-4 and TRBJ2-1; perhaps D is TRBD1 or TRBD2 (5 bases each). This CDR3 has 14 amino acids. The ends were cut back, 3 bases at V and 9 bases at J, with 15 bases in the middle. The CDR3 sequence: CASSFWQIGTEQFF. CDR3 nucleotide sequence: TGTGCCAGCAGTTTTTGGCAGATTGGGACTGAGCAGTTCTTC.

In the case of this clonotype: This likely reflects a read error, since a far larger clone is one base away. The V call is TRBV9, the J call TRBJ2-7, with 7 bases that match TRBD1. V shed 3 bases and J 2 bases; nucleotides not matched to a gene: 5. Looked up from germline, CDR1 is SGDLS and CDR2 is YYNGEE. CDR3 length: 14 residues. CDR3 region: CASSAGQVTYEQYF. The CDR3 DNA reads as TGTGCCAGCAGCGCCGGACAGGTTACCTACGAGCAGTACTTC.

Details on this clonotype: A read error is possible here, since a much larger clone lies one base away. The chain recombines TRBV7-9 with TRBJ2-5; D is uncertain. Trimming took off 1 base at V and 7 bases at J, with 7 bases between the two ends. The CDR3 length is 12 residues. CDR1 is SEHNR and CDR2 is FQNEAQ in the germline V gene (reference sequence). CDR3 nucleotide sequence: TGTGCCAGCAGCTTAGGATGGAGGACCCAGTACTTC. Residues: CASSLGWRTQYF.

V usage is TRBV12-3 or TRBV12-4 and J usage is TRBJ2-7, with D tentatively TRBD2 (6 bases). This CDR3 contains 14 residues. V was trimmed by 3 bases and J by 6 bases, leaving 15 bases between them. CDR3 sequence: CASSFGSSPSEQYF. The CDR3 DNA is TGTGCCAGCAGTTTCGGGAGCAGCCCCTCCGAGCAGTACTTC.

DNA of the CDR3: TGTGCCGTCGAACAGGGCTATAGCAATCAGCCCCAGCATTTT. Protein sequence: CAVEQGYSNQPQHF. V usage is TRBV28 and J usage is TRBJ1-5; the D gene is possibly TRBD1 (6 bases). The CDR3 length is 14 residues. V lost 11 bases, J lost 0 bases, and 14 bases lay in between. CDR1 is MDHEN and CDR2 is SYDVKM in the germline V gene.

This sequence joins TRBV19 and TRBJ2-2; 7 bases agree with TRBD1. This CDR3 contains 21 residues. Germline CDR1 LNHDA, CDR2 SQIVND (reference sequence). The J segment lost 4 bases and the V segment lost 1 base, leaving 21 bases of the junction unmatched. The CDR3 DNA sequence: TGTGCCAGTAGTATAGCCCGACTCCGGGACAGACTTATGCGAGGCACCGGGGAGCTGTTTTTT. Protein product: CASSIARLRDRLMRGTGELFF.

The V and J genes are TRBV7-9 and TRBJ1-6; a weak D match, TRBD1 (5 bases). The V gene's germline CDR1 is SEHNR and CDR2 FQNEAQ (reference sequence). The germline V and J ends were trimmed by 0 bases and 0 bases, with 9 bases remaining between them. CDR3 length equals 17 residues. This CDR3 is CASSLAGGASYNSPLHF. The CDR3 coding sequence is TGTGCCAGCAGCTTAGCAGGCGGGGCCTCCTATAATTCACCCCTCCACTTT.

This clonotype was detected only a few times. This chain connects TRBV20-1 to TRBJ2-1; 8 bases match TRBD2. J lost 4 bases, V lost 3 bases, and 8 bases had no gene match. CDR3 size: 15 residues. CDR1 DFQATT and CDR2 SNEGSKA come from the germline V gene (reference sequence). CDR3 coding DNA: TGCAGTGCTAGCCCCCGGGGGGGGAGGTACAATGAGCAGTTCTTC. Translating gives CSASPRGGRYNEQFF.

In its sample, this clonotype was seen many times. This chain joins TRBV5-6 and TRBJ2-7, with 11 bases matching TRBD2. After removal of 0 bases from V and 3 bases from J, the junction contained 17 bases not matched to a gene. The CDR3 is 20 residues long. Germline CDR1 is SGHDT and CDR2 is YYEEEE. DNA of the CDR3: TGTGCCAGCAGCTTGGACGAACTAGCGGGAGTCAGGCTACAGGGCTACGAGCAGTACTTC. This gives the protein CASSLDELAGVRLQGYEQYF.

This clonotype has just one count. The V gene is TRBV7-9, the J gene TRBJ2-5; 7 bases are a match to TRBD1. This CDR3 is 15 amino acids long. Germline V lookup: CDR1 SEHNR, CDR2 FQNEAQ (reference sequence). J gave up 2 bases and V 2 bases, and 5 bases lay outside the gene matches. The CDR3 region has the DNA TGTGCCAGCAGCTTAAGGGACAGAAGACAAGAGACCCAGTACTTC. This sequence encodes CASSLRDRRQETQYF. The entire variable domain, with the rest obtained from reference TRBV7-9 and TRBJ2-5, is as follows: DTGVSQNPRHKITKRGQNVTFRCDPISEHNRLYWYRQTLGQGPEFLTYFQNEAQLEKSRLLSDRFSAERPKGSFSTLEIQRTEQGDSAMYLCASSLRDRRQETQYFGPGTRLLVL.

The table lists this clonotype with a few counts. This CDR3 reads CASSLNRGAGSQYF. DNA of the CDR3: TGTGCCAGCAGCTTAAATCGGGGTGCTGGTTCGCAGTATTTT. The chain links TRBV7-3 to TRBJ2-3; weak D call: TRBD2 (5 bases). The CDR3 has 14 amino acids. V lost 1 base to trimming and J lost 10 bases, with 15 bases between them. The V gene's germline CDR1 is SGHTA and CDR2 FQGTGA.

This clonotype has at least ten counts. This chain joins TRBV20-1 and TRBJ2-1; D possibly matches TRBD1 or TRBD2 (5 bases each). CDR1 is DFQATT, CDR2 SNEGSKA, per germline (reference sequence). V dropped 3 bases and J dropped 5 bases, with 17 bases sitting between them. This CDR3 has 15 residues. The CDR3 region is CSARFGGTANNEQFF. The DNA for the CDR3 is TGCAGTGCTAGGTTTGGTGGGACCGCAAACAATGAGCAGTTCTTC.

This chain joins TRBV19 and TRBJ1-3, with D unresolved. The germline V and J ends were trimmed by 6 bases and 4 bases, with 16 bases remaining between them. Germline V gene sequence: CDR1 LNHDA, CDR2 SQIVND (reference sequence). This CDR3 has 15 residues. The CDR3 DNA sequence: TGTGCCAGTAGACTGGACCCTACCAGGGGAAACACCATATATTTT. This sequence encodes CASRLDPTRGNTIYF. Full variable domain (outside the CDR3, taken from reference TRBV19 and TRBJ1-3): DGGITQSPKYLFRKEGQNVTLSCEQNLNHDAMYWYRQDPGQGLRLIYYSQIVNDFQKGDIAEGYSVSREKKESFPLTVTSAQKNPTAFYLCASRLDPTRGNTIYFGEGSWLTVV.

The V gene is TRBV2, the J gene TRBJ1-2; D gene unclear. The CDR3 is 13 residues long. Trimming removed 3 bases from V and 4 bases from J, with 9 bases in between. Germline V lookup: CDR1 SNHLY, CDR2 FYNNEI. DNA of the CDR3: TGTGCCAGCAGTGAGGAGGGAACCTATGGCTACACCTTC. Protein sequence: CASSEEGTYGYTF.

This clonotype has ten or more counts. The V and J genes are TRBV6-1 and TRBJ1-2; TRBD1 matches at 7 bases. This CDR3 contains 17 residues. Germline loops: CDR1 MNHNS, CDR2 SASEGT. After removal of 5 bases from V and 0 bases from J, the junction contained 12 bases not matched to a gene. CDR3 amino acids: CASSPRDSLITNYGYTF. The CDR3 coding sequence is TGTGCCAGCAGTCCCCGGGACAGCTTAATCACTAACTATGGCTACACCTTC.

This clonotype was seen at least ten times. The chain employs TRBV2 and TRBJ1-3, with D tentatively TRBD1 (5 bases). This CDR3 has 14 amino acids. The germline V and J ends were trimmed by 6 bases and 1 base, with 10 bases remaining between them. Germline-derived CDR1 and CDR2 are SNHLY and FYNNEI. This CDR3 is CASRYRPSGNTIYF. The CDR3 region has the DNA TGTGCCAGCAGATACAGGCCTTCTGGAAACACCATATATTTT. The variable domain in full, with the rest retrieved from reference TRBV2 and TRBJ1-3, is EPEVTQTPSHQVTQMGQEVILRCVPISNHLYFYWYRQILGQKVEFLVSFYNNEISEKSEIFDDQFSVERPDGSNFTLKIRSTKLEDSAMYFCASRYRPSGNTIYFGEGSWLTVV.

The CDR3 bases are TGCGCCAGCAGCTCTCAAGCGGGGGGGCGTACCGGGGAGCTGTTTTTT. Protein sequence: CASSSQAGGRTGELFF. The chain employs TRBV5-1 and TRBJ2-2; 10 nucleotides align to TRBD2. Germline CDR1 SGHRS, CDR2 YFSETQ. V was clipped by 3 bases and J by 5 bases; unmatched bases: 7. This CDR3 contains 16 residues.

This clonotype has just a few counts. J is TRBJ1-1 and V is TRBV10-3; 7 bases align to TRBD1. This CDR3 has 13 amino acids. CDR1 and CDR2 from the germline V gene are ENHRY and SYGVKD. Losses at the gene ends were 10 bases for V and 0 bases for J; bases not matched to a gene: 5. CDR3 sequence reads: CATLQGVNTEAFF. CDR3 DNA: TGTGCCACCCTCCAGGGGGTGAACACTGAAGCTTTCTTT.

Note on this clonotype: The junction departs from germline at one end; a sequencing error may be responsible. The chain is built from TRBV7-2 and TRBJ2-2, with a tentative D call TRBD2 (5 bases). Looked up from germline, CDR1 is SGHTA and CDR2 is FQGNSA. The CDR3 length is 12 residues. The CDR3 here is CASRSSTGELVF. As DNA, the CDR3 is TGTGCCAGCAGAAGTTCCACCGGGGAGCTGGTTTTT.

As concerns this clonotype: This clone may be a read error of a much larger clone one base away. The genes are TRBV20-1 and TRBJ2-3; a possible D gene is TRBD2 (5 bases). The length of the CDR3 is 12 residues. Germline CDR1 and CDR2: DFQATT and SNEGSKA (reference sequence). The CDR3 DNA sequence: TGCAGTGCTAGTGGGAGCACAGATACGCGGTATTTT. Translated, it gives CSASGSTDTRYF.